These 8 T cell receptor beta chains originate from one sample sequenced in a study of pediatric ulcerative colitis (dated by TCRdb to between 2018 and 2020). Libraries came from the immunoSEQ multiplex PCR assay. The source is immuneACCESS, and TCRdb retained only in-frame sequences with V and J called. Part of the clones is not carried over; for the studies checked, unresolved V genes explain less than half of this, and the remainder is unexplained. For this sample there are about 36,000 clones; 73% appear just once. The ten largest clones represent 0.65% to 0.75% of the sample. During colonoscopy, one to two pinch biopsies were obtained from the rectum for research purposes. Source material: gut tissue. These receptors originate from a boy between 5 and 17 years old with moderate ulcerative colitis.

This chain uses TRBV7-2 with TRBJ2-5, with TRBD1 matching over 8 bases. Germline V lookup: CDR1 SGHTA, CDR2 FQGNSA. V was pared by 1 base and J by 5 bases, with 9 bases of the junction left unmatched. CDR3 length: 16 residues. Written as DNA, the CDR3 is TGTGCCAGCAGCTTAGGGGGGCAGGGGGCGCAGGAGACCCAGTACTTC. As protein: CASSLGGQGAQETQYF.

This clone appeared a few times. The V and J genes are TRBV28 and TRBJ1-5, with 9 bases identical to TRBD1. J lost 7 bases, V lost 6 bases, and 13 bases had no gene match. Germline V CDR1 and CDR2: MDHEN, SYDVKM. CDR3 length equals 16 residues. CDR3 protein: CASRWATGGLRQPQHF. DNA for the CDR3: TGTGCCAGCAGGTGGGCTACAGGGGGCTTACGACAGCCCCAGCATTTT.

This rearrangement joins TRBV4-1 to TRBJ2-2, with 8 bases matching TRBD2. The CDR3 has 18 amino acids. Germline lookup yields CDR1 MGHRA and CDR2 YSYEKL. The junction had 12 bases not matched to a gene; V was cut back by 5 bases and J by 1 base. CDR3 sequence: CASSYFAGGPGNTGELFF. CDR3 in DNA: TGCGCCAGCAGCTATTTCGCGGGGGGCCCAGGGAACACCGGGGAGCTGTTTTTT.

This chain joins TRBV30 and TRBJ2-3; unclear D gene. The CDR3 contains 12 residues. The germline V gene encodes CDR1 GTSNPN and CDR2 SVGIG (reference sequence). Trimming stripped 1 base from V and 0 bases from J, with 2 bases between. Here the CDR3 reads CAWSASTDTQYF. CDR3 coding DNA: TGTGCCTGGAGTGCCAGCACAGATACGCAGTATTTT.

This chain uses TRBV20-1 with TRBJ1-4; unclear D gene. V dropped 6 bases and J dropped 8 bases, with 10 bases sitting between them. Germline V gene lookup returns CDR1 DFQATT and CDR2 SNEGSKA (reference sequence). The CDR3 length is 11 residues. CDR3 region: CSAHTGEKLFF. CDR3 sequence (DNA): TGCAGTGCCCATACGGGCGAAAAACTGTTTTTT.

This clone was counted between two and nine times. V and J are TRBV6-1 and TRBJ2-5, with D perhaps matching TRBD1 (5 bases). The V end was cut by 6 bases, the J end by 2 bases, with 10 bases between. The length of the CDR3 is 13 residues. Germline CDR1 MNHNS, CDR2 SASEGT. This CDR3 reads CASRAGRQETQYF. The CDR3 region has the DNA TGTGCCAGCAGAGCAGGGCGGCAAGAGACCCAGTACTTC.

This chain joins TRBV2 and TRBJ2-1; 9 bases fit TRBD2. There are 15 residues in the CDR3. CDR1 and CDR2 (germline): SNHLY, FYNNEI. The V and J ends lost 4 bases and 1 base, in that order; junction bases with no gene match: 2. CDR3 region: CASSASGASYNEQFF. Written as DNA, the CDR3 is TGTGCCAGCAGTGCTAGCGGGGCATCCTACAATGAGCAGTTCTTC.

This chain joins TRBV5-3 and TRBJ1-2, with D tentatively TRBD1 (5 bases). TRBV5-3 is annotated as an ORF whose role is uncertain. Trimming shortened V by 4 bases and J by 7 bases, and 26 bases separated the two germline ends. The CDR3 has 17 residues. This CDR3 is CARSPSSTASATSGYTF. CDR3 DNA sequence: TGTGCCAGAAGCCCCTCCTCGACAGCATCCGCAACTTCTGGCTACACCTTC.